Below are 20 T cell receptor beta chains sequenced from a single sample in a study of metastatic and nonmetastatic thyroid tumors. Prior to thyroid surgery, none of the patients had received any treatment. MiXCR reprocessed the PCR reads for TCRdb. Here the sample spans roughly 75,000 clones, approximately 12% being singletons. Specimen: tumor tissue. These receptors all come from a female donor with papillary thyroid cancer or a benign thyroid nodule (not recorded which). Some clones in this sample may be carry-over from other donors' samples.

On this clone itself: A read error may account for a junction end that differs from germline. The chain carries TRBV9 and TRBJ1-1; D remains unclear. The CDR3 is made up of 15 amino acids. Per the germline V gene, CDR1 is SGDLS and CDR2 is YYNGEE. CDR3 loop: CASSEGVSSNTEPFF. The CDR3 DNA sequence: TGTGCCAGCAGCGAGGGAGTCTCGTCGAACACTGAACCTTTCTTT.

A word on this clone: One base away lies a much larger clone, so this may be a sequencing read error. This sample also contains other DNA sequences that code for the same CDR3. This chain uses TRBV19 with TRBJ2-5; 8 bases line up with TRBD1. The CDR3 loop spans 14 amino acids. Germline V gene lookup returns CDR1 LNHDA and CDR2 SQIVND (reference sequence). V dropped 6 bases and J dropped 2; count of bases not matched to a gene: 5. The CDR3: CASSGTGVQETQYF. CDR3 sequence (DNA): TGTGCCAGTAGCGGGACAGGTGTACAAGAGACCCAGTACTTC. Looking up the rest from reference TRBV19 and TRBJ2-5 gives the full variable domain: DGGITQSPKYLFRKEGQNVTLSCEQNLNHDAMYWYRQDPGQGLRLIYYSQIVNDFQKGDIAEGYSVSREKKESFPLTVTSAQKNPTAFYLCASSGTGVQETQYFGPGTRLLVL.

This clone appeared many times. V and J are TRBV20-1 and TRBJ1-2; 9 bases are a match to TRBD1. CDR3 size: 14 residues. The germline gives CDR1 DFQATT, CDR2 SNEGSKA (reference sequence). J gave up 2 bases and V 7 bases, and 8 bases lay outside the gene matches. The CDR3 protein is CSDRTGGANYGYTF. The CDR3 nucleotides read TGCAGTGACCGTACAGGGGGCGCAAACTATGGCTACACCTTC.

The chain uses TRBV20-1 and TRBJ2-7, with 9 bases lining up with TRBD1. CDR3 length equals 17 residues. CDR1 is DFQATT and CDR2 is SNEGSKA in the germline V gene (reference sequence). Trimming cost V 7 bases and J 4 bases; bases outside gene matches: 20. For the CDR3, the DNA is TGCAGTGATAGGGCGCCTTATTTGACAGGGGGTGAGTACGAGCAGTACTTC. The encoded protein is CSDRAPYLTGGEYEQYF.

Many counts were recorded for this clone. J is TRBJ2-1 and V is TRBV9; 8 bases agree with TRBD2. CDR3 length: 17 amino acids. The trim removed 0 bases at V and 7 bases at J, leaving 12 bases unmatched. Germline loops: CDR1 SGDLS, CDR2 YYNGEE. CDR3 nucleotide sequence: TGTGCCAGCAGCGTAGATATTAGCGGGATAAAATCGAATGAGCAGTTCTTC. This encodes CASSVDISGIKSNEQFF.

This clone was recorded many times. The V and J genes are TRBV19 and TRBJ1-5, with TRBD1 identical over 8 bases. V lost 7 bases and J lost 7; bases outside the gene matches: 12. Per germline, CDR1 LNHDA and CDR2 SQIVND (reference sequence). The CDR3 contains 15 residues. The CDR3 DNA sequence: TGTGCCAGTACCACCGACAGGGGCGCGGGGCAGCCCCAGCATTTT. It translates to CASTTDRGAGQPQHF.

With respect to this clone: A much larger clone differs from this one at a single base, so this may be a read error. It is likely a read error, because the conserved phenylalanine at the end of the CDR3 is missing. The chain combines TRBV30 with TRBJ1-2, with a possible D match to TRBD1 (5 bases). The CDR3 has 13 residues. V was trimmed by 2 bases and J by 5 bases, leaving 12 bases between them. The germline gives CDR1 GTSNPN, CDR2 SVGIG (reference sequence). CDR3 amino acids: CAWSPGGDYGYTL. The CDR3 region has the DNA TGTGCCTGGAGTCCCGGGGGTGATTATGGCTACACCCTC.

V usage is TRBV5-1 and J usage is TRBJ1-1; 7 nucleotides match TRBD1. Germline V gene lookup returns CDR1 SGHRS and CDR2 YFSETQ. Trimming at V came to 0 bases and at J to 2 bases, leaving 7 bases not matched to a gene. The CDR3 consists of 16 residues. CDR3: CASSLGHTGANTEAFF. In nucleotides, the CDR3 is TGCGCCAGCAGCTTGGGCCATACAGGGGCAAACACTGAAGCTTTCTTT.

A word on this clone: In the same sample, other DNA sequences code for this CDR3. The CDR3 coding sequence is TGTGCCAGCAGCCAAGATCCTAGCGTGGACACCGGGGAGCTGTTTTTT. This codes for CASSQDPSVDTGELFF. The chain uses TRBV3-1 and TRBJ2-2; possibly TRBD2 for D (6 bases). The germline gives CDR1 LGHDT, CDR2 YNNKEL (reference sequence). V lost 0 bases and J lost 3, with 11 bases in between. This CDR3 is 16 amino acids long.

This clone was seen only a few times. The rearrangement joins TRBV27 to TRBJ2-1; TRBD1 is a possible D gene (6 bases). Germline CDR1 is MNHEY and CDR2 is SMNVEV (reference sequence). The length of the CDR3 is 17 residues. V shed 4 bases and J shed 4 bases, with 20 bases lying between them. The CDR3 region is CASSYRSGDAPYNEQFF. CDR3 DNA sequence: TGTGCCAGCAGTTATAGGTCAGGGGATGCTCCTTACAATGAGCAGTTCTTC.

About this clone: This may come from a read error, since a much larger clone is one base off. This sample includes further DNA sequences coding for the same CDR3. V is TRBV28 and J is TRBJ1-2, with D perhaps matching TRBD1 (5 bases). Germline V gene data show CDR1 as MDHEN and CDR2 as SYDVKM. The CDR3 covers 13 residues. V was pared by 4 bases and J by 5 bases, with 11 bases between. CDR3 DNA sequence: TGTGCCAGCAGTTCCAGGGTGCCATATGGCTACACCTTC. Residues: CASSSRVPYGYTF.

This clone was recorded at least ten times. The genes are TRBV19 and TRBJ2-3; D may be TRBD2 (6 bases). V lost 5 bases and J 1 base, leaving 13 bases between the germline ends. The CDR3 is 15 amino acids. The germline gives CDR1 LNHDA, CDR2 SQIVND (reference sequence). CDR3 sequence: CASSARDWGTDTQYF. In nucleotides, the CDR3 is TGTGCCAGTAGTGCCAGGGACTGGGGCACAGATACGCAGTATTTT. The full variable domain, completed using reference TRBV19 and TRBJ2-3, is DGGITQSPKYLFRKEGQNVTLSCEQNLNHDAMYWYRQDPGQGLRLIYYSQIVNDFQKGDIAEGYSVSREKKESFPLTVTSAQKNPTAFYLCASSARDWGTDTQYFGPGTRLTVL.

Remarks on this clone: A much larger clone is a single base away; this may be a read error. Different DNA sequences within this sample yield the same CDR3. The chain recombines TRBV3-1 with TRBJ2-1, with 9 bases aligning to TRBD2. The V segment lost 5 bases and the J segment 7 bases; nucleotides outside the gene matches: 15. Germline CDR1 and CDR2: LGHDT and YNNKEL (reference sequence). This CDR3 is 17 amino acids long. This CDR3 is CASSWGLAGGLSNEQFF. The CDR3 DNA is TGTGCCAGCAGCTGGGGACTAGCTGGAGGTTTAAGTAATGAGCAGTTCTTC.

In regard to this clone: This may come from a read error, since a much larger clone is one base off. The sample carries other DNA sequences with the same CDR3. The gene calls are TRBV19 and TRBJ2-1, with 8 bases identical to TRBD2. V lost 2 bases, J lost 2 bases, and 14 bases stayed unmatched. The CDR3 contains 19 residues. Germline CDR1 and CDR2: LNHDA and SQIVND (reference sequence). The CDR3: CASSIIWVASGHPYNEQFF. The CDR3 nucleotides read TGTGCCAGTAGTATAATCTGGGTGGCTAGCGGGCACCCCTACAATGAGCAGTTCTTC.

This clone occurred a few times. The rearrangement uses TRBV20-1 and TRBJ2-7; weak D call: TRBD2 (6 bases). Germline-derived CDR1 and CDR2 are DFQATT and SNEGSKA (reference sequence). There are 13 residues in the CDR3. V was trimmed by 6 bases and J by 2 bases, leaving 14 bases between them. The CDR3 region is CSATGLGPYEQYF. CDR3 in DNA: TGCAGTGCCACGGGACTTGGTCCCTACGAGCAGTACTTC.

The table lists this clone with many counts. The chain joins TRBV20-1 to TRBJ1-1; D is undetermined. Trimming stripped 3 bases from V and 4 bases from J, with 18 bases between. The germline CDR1 and CDR2 sequences are DFQATT and SNEGSKA (reference sequence). This CDR3 is 15 amino acids long. CDR3 residues: CSARYFEGGATEAFF. CDR3 DNA sequence: TGCAGTGCTAGGTACTTTGAGGGTGGCGCCACTGAAGCTTTCTTT.

This clone was seen ten or more times. This chain joins TRBV7-2 and TRBJ1-1; 9 bases align to TRBD1. Germline V CDR1 and CDR2: SGHTA, FQGNSA. The CDR3 totals 15 residues. V shed 5 bases and J 1 base; nucleotides not matched to a gene: 5. CDR3 protein: CASSLQQGANTEAFF. In nucleotides, the CDR3 is TGTGCCAGCAGCCTCCAACAGGGGGCGAACACTGAAGCTTTCTTT.

This clone came up many times. The chain is built from TRBV27 and TRBJ1-2; D gene unclear. Per germline, CDR1 MNHEY and CDR2 SMNVEV (reference sequence). V lost 5 bases to trimming and J lost 4 bases, with 17 bases between them. This CDR3 has 15 residues. CDR3 coding DNA: TGTGCCAGCAGTCCACGGGTGAGGCTTGGCTATGGCTACACCTTC. It translates to CASSPRVRLGYGYTF.

This clone appeared many times. This sequence may be a read error, since a much larger clone differs from it by one base. The sample holds other DNA sequences that translate to the same CDR3. The chain recombines TRBV2 with TRBJ1-1; D possibly corresponds to TRBD1 (5 bases). Trimming removed 6 bases from V and 1 base from J, with 12 bases in between. Germline V gives CDR1 SNHLY, CDR2 FYNNEI. The CDR3 contains 14 residues. CDR3: CASRKGTGNTEAFF. CDR3 DNA: TGTGCCAGCAGGAAAGGGACGGGGAACACTGAAGCTTTCTTT. Full variable domain (missing parts from reference TRBV2 and TRBJ1-1): EPEVTQTPSHQVTQMGQEVILRCVPISNHLYFYWYRQILGQKVEFLVSFYNNEISEKSEIFDDQFSVERPDGSNFTLKIRSTKLEDSAMYFCASRKGTGNTEAFFGQGTRLTVV.

This clone was detected ten times or more. V gene TRBV4-1 combines with J gene TRBJ2-1; 10 bases agree with TRBD2. The V segment lost 4 bases and the J segment 5 bases; nucleotides outside the gene matches: 5. The CDR3 loop spans 15 amino acids. Per germline, CDR1 MGHRA and CDR2 YSYEKL. CDR3 DNA: TGCGCCAGCAGCCCTAGCGGGAGTTGGAACAATGAGCAGTTCTTC. Translated, it gives CASSPSGSWNNEQFF.